The next 19 T cell receptor beta chains were all read from a single sample in a study of patients and donors after allogeneic stem cell transplantation. A single record per CDR3 protein comes from TCRdb applying MiXCR to the RT-PCR reads. The sample shows tens of thousands of distinct CDR3 sequences, 37% of them seen only once. Source material: blood, either unsorted or a sorted T cell fraction (not recorded which). Receptors originate from a human donor who was either an allogeneic HSCT recipient or a stem cell or donor lymphocyte infusion donor (not recorded which). It is not recorded whose cells these are; they may come from a transplant donor.

This clonotype was picked up a small number of times. The V and J genes are TRBV4-3 and TRBJ1-5; D unclear. The V and J ends lost 0 bases and 6 bases respectively, with 6 bases between them. Looked up from germline, CDR1 is LGHNA and CDR2 is YSLEER. This CDR3 is built from 13 residues. The CDR3 reads CASSQDLRQPQHF. For the CDR3, the DNA is TGCGCCAGCAGCCAAGATCTTCGTCAGCCCCAGCATTTT.

The CDR3 DNA reads TGCAGCGTCGCCTACAATGAGCAGTTCTTC. It specifies CSVAYNEQFF. The chain combines TRBV29-1 with TRBJ2-1; D remains unclear. This CDR3 spans 10 amino acids. Germline assignment: CDR1 SQVTM and CDR2 ANQGSEA. Deletions cut 6 bases from V and 2 bases from J, with 2 bases between.

This clonotype was recorded many times. The V call is TRBV3-1, the J call TRBJ1-1; the match to TRBD1 covers 8 bases. The CDR3 covers 16 residues. Losses at the gene ends were 0 bases for V and 4 bases for J; bases not matched to a gene: 7. Germline V gene data show CDR1 as LGHDT and CDR2 as YNNKEL (reference sequence). CDR3: CASSQDPQGVGTEAFF. As DNA, the CDR3 is TGTGCCAGCAGCCAAGATCCACAGGGGGTGGGCACTGAAGCTTTCTTT.

V gene TRBV7-2 combines with J gene TRBJ1-5; no clear D. Germline V gives CDR1 SGHTA, CDR2 FQGNSA. The CDR3 spans 14 residues. Between the trimmed V and J ends, which lost 2 bases and 0 bases, there was a span of 5 bases. DNA for the CDR3: TGTGCCAGCAGCTTATCGAGTAGCAATCAGCCCCAGCATTTT. Translation: CASSLSSSNQPQHF.

The CDR3, as DNA: TGTGCCATCAGTCCGACAGGGACTAAAGAGACCCAGTACTTC. Translation: CAISPTGTKETQYF. The chain combines TRBV10-3 with TRBJ2-5, with D tentatively TRBD1 or TRBD2 (7 bases each). The CDR3 runs 14 residues. Germline assignment: CDR1 ENHRY and CDR2 SYGVKD. Trimming pared 5 bases from V and 3 bases from J, leaving 13 bases between.

The chain combines TRBV15 with TRBJ1-4, with D hard to call. V gave up 0 bases and J gave up 8 bases, with 13 bases separating them. This CDR3 comprises 15 residues. The germline V gene has CDR1 LNHNV and CDR2 YYDKDF (reference sequence). CDR3 DNA sequence: TGTGCCACCAGCAGAGATTCAGTTATGGAGGAAAAACTGTTTTTT. This translates into CATSRDSVMEEKLFF.

The table lists this clonotype with many counts. The chain employs TRBV7-2 and TRBJ1-1, with D unresolved. The CDR3 has 14 amino acids. V lost 0 bases and J 5 bases, leaving 10 bases between the germline ends. The V gene's germline CDR1 is SGHTA and CDR2 FQGNSA. CDR3 loop: CASSLANFKTEAFF. Written as DNA, the CDR3 is TGTGCCAGCAGCTTAGCGAACTTCAAGACTGAAGCTTTCTTT.

This clonotype has a count of ten or more. V and J are TRBV29-1 and TRBJ1-1; TRBD1 aligns across 8 bases. CDR1 SQVTM and CDR2 ANQGSEA come from the germline V gene. The CDR3 consists of 13 residues. V shed 7 bases and J 5 bases; nucleotides not matched to a gene: 9. CDR3 nucleotide sequence: TGCAGCGGGGCACTGGACAGGGAGACTGAAGCTTTCTTT. This sequence encodes CSGALDRETEAFF. The full variable domain, its missing parts supplied by reference TRBV29-1 and TRBJ1-1, is SAVISQKPSRDICQRGTSLTIQCQVDSQVTMMFWYRQQPGQSLTLIATANQGSEATYESGFVIDKFPISRPNLTFSTLTVSNMSPEDSSIYLCSGALDRETEAFFGQGTRLTVV.

The sample holds a few counts of this clonotype. CDR3 nucleotide sequence: TGCGCCAGCAGCTTGGTAAGGGGGGGTCATTCACCCCTCCACTTT. It codes for CASSLVRGGHSPLHF. V and J are TRBV5-1 and TRBJ1-6, with D possibly matching TRBD1 (6 bases). The CDR3 is 15 residues long. Germline CDR1 SGHRS, CDR2 YFSETQ. V lost 0 bases, J lost 8 bases, and 12 bases lay in between.

This clonotype occurred a few times. V is TRBV10-1 and J is TRBJ1-4; D unresolved. Germline CDR1 WNHNN, CDR2 SYGVQD (reference sequence). The CDR3 totals 12 residues. V lost 4 bases to trimming and J lost 7 bases, with 7 bases between them. This CDR3 reads CASSAGLEKLFF. In DNA form, the CDR3 reads TGCGCCAGCAGTGCCGGGCTTGAAAAACTGTTTTTT.

The V call is TRBV5-1, the J call TRBJ1-2; D is uncertain. Germline loops: CDR1 SGHRS, CDR2 YFSETQ. This CDR3 is 15 amino acids long. V lost 0 bases, J lost 0 bases, and 9 bases lay in between. The CDR3 is CASSLGGRANYGYTF. CDR3 nucleotides: TGCGCCAGCAGCTTGGGAGGAAGAGCTAACTATGGCTACACCTTC.

The gene calls are TRBV4-2 and TRBJ2-5; D is unclear. Trimming took 4 bases from V and 4 from J, leaving 13 bases between them. CDR1 and CDR2 (germline): LGHNA, YNFKEQ. This CDR3 spans 14 amino acids. CDR3 residues: CASSPYGIGETQYF. The CDR3 DNA follows: TGTGCCAGCAGCCCCTATGGGATCGGAGAGACCCAGTACTTC.

The rearrangement joins TRBV15 to TRBJ1-2, with TRBD1 matching over 8 bases. Per germline, CDR1 LNHNV and CDR2 YYDKDF (reference sequence). The J segment lost 7 bases and the V segment lost 5 bases, leaving 6 bases of the junction unmatched. The CDR3 covers 13 residues. The CDR3 DNA reads as TGTGCCACCAGCCGGGACAGGTTTTCTGGCTACACCTTC. Translating gives CATSRDRFSGYTF.

This clonotype came up a few times. The chain employs TRBV2 and TRBJ2-2, with D possibly TRBD1 on 5 matching bases. The CDR3 loop spans 14 amino acids. Trimming removed 5 bases from V and 4 bases from J, with 11 bases in between. CDR1 is SNHLY and CDR2 is FYNNEI in the germline V gene. Here the CDR3 reads CASSQTAITGELFF. CDR3 coding DNA: TGTGCCAGCAGTCAGACAGCAATCACCGGGGAGCTGTTTTTT.

The rearrangement links TRBV20-1 to TRBJ2-2, with 9 bases lining up with TRBD2. Unmatched junction bases numbered 16, after V lost 2 bases and J lost 6 bases. The CDR3 is 18 amino acids. Germline V CDR1 and CDR2: DFQATT, SNEGSKA (reference sequence). CDR3 sequence: CSARSRGSGSTSPGELFF. The CDR3 coding sequence is TGCAGTGCTAGATCCCGTGGTAGCGGGAGTACCAGTCCCGGGGAGCTGTTTTTT.

The chain joins TRBV5-6 to TRBJ1-2, with TRBD1 matching over 7 bases. The CDR3 sequence is 13 residues long. The germline V gene encodes CDR1 SGHDT and CDR2 YYEEEE. With 4 bases clipped from V and 5 bases from J, the junction kept 5 bases outside the gene matches. CDR3 loop: CASSRTGLYGYTF. The CDR3 coding sequence is TGTGCCAGCAGCCGGACAGGATTATATGGCTACACCTTC.

This clonotype turned up a few times. V is TRBV7-9 and J is TRBJ1-1; D might be TRBD1 (5 bases). In germline, CDR1 is SEHNR, CDR2 FQNEAQ (reference sequence). This CDR3 has 17 residues. Trimming removed 7 bases from V and 0 bases from J, with 21 bases in between. CDR3 coding DNA: TGTGCCAGCACCCCTCTTCGGGGCACCTATATGAACACTGAAGCTTTCTTT. Protein product: CASTPLRGTYMNTEAFF.

The chain uses TRBV6-5 and TRBJ1-6; maybe TRBD1 (5 bases). The germline V gene has CDR1 MNHEY and CDR2 SVGAGI. The V end lost 6 bases, the J end lost 6 bases, and 9 bases lay between the germline ends. This CDR3 comprises 13 residues. CDR3 protein: CASRGRGNSPLHF. The DNA for the CDR3 is TGTGCCAGCAGGGGGCGGGGTAATTCACCCCTCCACTTT.

This clonotype was counted between two and nine times. This sequence joins TRBV3-1 and TRBJ2-1; D is perhaps TRBD1 or TRBD2 (5 bases each). Germline CDR1 LGHDT, CDR2 YNNKEL (reference sequence). V lost 2 bases and J 7 bases, leaving 12 bases between the germline ends. The CDR3 runs to 14 residues. CDR3 in amino acids: CASSQTGEGNEQFF. CDR3 DNA sequence: TGTGCCAGCAGCCAAACAGGAGAGGGGAATGAGCAGTTCTTC.